The present T cell receptor beta chain was sequenced within a study of T cell responses to AZD1222 COVID-19 vaccine. Measured with immunoSEQ multiplex PCR; TCRdb has only the in-frame clones, and not every one. The sample lists about 59,000 clones, about 88% occurring once. The TCR was taken from an adult who received the AZD1222 COVID-19 vaccine. The sequencing used peripheral blood, collected 28 days after the second AZD1222 dose.

DNA of the CDR3: TGTGCCAGCAGCTTAGTTCCCTACGAGCAGTACTTC. It translates to CASSLVPYEQYF. The V gene is TRBV11-2, the J gene TRBJ2-7; D remains unclear. Trimming left V 1 base short and J 2 bases short, with 3 bases between. The CDR3 sequence is 12 residues long. Germline V gives CDR1 SGHAT, CDR2 FQNNGV.